The count of the clone carrying this TCR beta chain is one. Its antigen is unidentified. The data were taken from a study of long-term antiretroviral therapy in people with HIV. Points from the study as a whole: Pre-ART clonal expansion yielded clones that dominated the repertoire at all time points. Comparison with controls showed narrower CDR3 length ranges in HIV repertoires. Post-treatment diversity went higher with ART but stayed below transplant donor controls.

The CDR3 sequence is 15 residues long. Germline V CDR1 and CDR2: LGHNA, YSLEER. V was clipped by 4 bases and J by 7 bases, with 17 bases between them. This was the immunoSEQ v3.0 assay at survey level. Profiling relied on immunoSEQ multiplex PCR, and the TCRdb table lists in-frame clones only, not all of them. The data hold around 28,000 clones, with around nine tenths observed a single time. The gene calls are TRBV4-3 and TRBJ2-1; D might be TRBD2 (5 bases). The sample here was unsorted PBMCs, taken 1.8 years after starting antiretroviral therapy. This receptor was obtained from a young woman with HIV. CDR3 region: CASSPTPGWQNEQFF. The CDR3 region has the DNA TGCGCCAGCAGCCCAACGCCGGGATGGCAAAATGAGCAGTTCTTC.